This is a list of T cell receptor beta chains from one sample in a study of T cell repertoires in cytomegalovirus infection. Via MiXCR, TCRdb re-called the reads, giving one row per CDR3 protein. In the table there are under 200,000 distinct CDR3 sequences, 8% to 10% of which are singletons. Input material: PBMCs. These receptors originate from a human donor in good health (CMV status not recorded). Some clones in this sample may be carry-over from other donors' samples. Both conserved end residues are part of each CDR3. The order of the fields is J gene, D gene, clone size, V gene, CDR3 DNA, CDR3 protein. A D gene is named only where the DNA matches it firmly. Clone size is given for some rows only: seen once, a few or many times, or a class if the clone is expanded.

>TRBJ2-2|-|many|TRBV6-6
TGTGCCAGCATCTCCCATGTGAACACCGGGGAGCTGTTTTTT
CASISHVNTGELFF
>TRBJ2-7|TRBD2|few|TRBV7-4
TGTGCCAGCAGCTTATTCCGGGACTACCCTGAAGAGCAGTACTTC
CASSLFRDYPEEQYF
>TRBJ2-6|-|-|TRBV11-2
TGTGCCAGCAGGCCGCCGGGTAGGGCCCCAGGCGGGGCCAACGTCCTGACTTTC
CASRPPGRAPGGANVLTF
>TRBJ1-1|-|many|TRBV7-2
TGTGCCAGCAGCTTAGCGGGGTCCGGAGGAGGCACTGAAGCTTTCTTT
CASSLAGSGGGTEAFF
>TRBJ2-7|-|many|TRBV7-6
TGTGCCAGCAGCCCTCGCAGCATTGCTTACGAGCAGTACTTC
CASSPRSIAYEQYF
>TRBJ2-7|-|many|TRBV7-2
TGTGCCAGCAGCTTACAACAGGTATACGAGCAGTACTTC
CASSLQQVYEQYF
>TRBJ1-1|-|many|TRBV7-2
TGTGCCAGCTTGGGCTCTGAAGCTTTCTTT
CASLGSEAFF
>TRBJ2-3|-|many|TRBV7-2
TGTGCCAGCAGCTTCGGGTCCACAGATACGCAGTATTTT
CASSFGSTDTQYF
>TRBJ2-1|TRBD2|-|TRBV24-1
TGTGCCACCAGCCGGGTGACTAGCGGGAGCAATGAGCAGTTCTTC
CATSRVTSGSNEQFF
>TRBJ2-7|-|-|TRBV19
TGTGCCAGTAGTATCGTGACCGGGACCTCCGAGCAGTACTTC
CASSIVTGTSEQYF
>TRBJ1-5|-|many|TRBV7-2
TGTGCCAGCAGCTTAGGGGGCCTGCCTCAGGGGATTGGCAATCAGCCCCAGCATTTT
CASSLGGLPQGIGNQPQHF
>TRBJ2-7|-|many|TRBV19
TGTGCCAGTAGTATGCAGGGGCTATACTACGAGCAGTACTTC
CASSMQGLYYEQYF
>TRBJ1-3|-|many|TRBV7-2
TGTGCCAGCAGCTTGCTCAGGGGCGCTGGAAACACCATATATTTT
CASSLLRGAGNTIYF
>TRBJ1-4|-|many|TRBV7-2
TGTGCCAGCAGCTTAGGTGGGGTTAGTGAAAAACTGTTTTTT
CASSLGGVSEKLFF
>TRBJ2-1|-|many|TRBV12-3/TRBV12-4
TGTGCCAGCAGTTACTGGGGCAATGAGCAGTTCTTC
CASSYWGNEQFF
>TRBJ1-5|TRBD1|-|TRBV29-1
TGCAGCGTAAGACAAGGACAGGGGAGCAATCAGCCCCAGCATTTT
CSVRQGQGSNQPQHF
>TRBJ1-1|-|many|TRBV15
TGTGCCACCAGCAGAGATCTCCCAGGCGTGAACACTGAAGCTTTCTTT
CATSRDLPGVNTEAFF
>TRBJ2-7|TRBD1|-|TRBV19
TGTGCCAGTACGACAGGGGGATTAGACAAGCAGTACTTC
CASTTGGLDKQYF
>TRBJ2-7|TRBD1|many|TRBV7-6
TGTGCCAGCAGCCCACCGGGACAGACCCAGCAGTACTTC
CASSPPGQTQQYF
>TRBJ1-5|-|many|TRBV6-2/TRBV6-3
TGTGCCAGCAGTTACGGTGCGGGCAGGTCAAATCAGCCCCAGCATTTT
CASSYGAGRSNQPQHF
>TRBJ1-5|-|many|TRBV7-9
TGTGCCAGCAGCACCGGGGGCCAACGCAATCAGCCCCAGCATTTT
CASSTGGQRNQPQHF
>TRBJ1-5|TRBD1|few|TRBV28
TGTGCCAGCACAAAGCTCCGGGACAGGTATAGCAATCAGCCCCAGCATTTT
CASTKLRDRYSNQPQHF
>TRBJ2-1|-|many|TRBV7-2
TGTGCCAGCAGCTTGGGCGATACGGCTATCAATGAGCAGTTCTTC
CASSLGDTAINEQFF
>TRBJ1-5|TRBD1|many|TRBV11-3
TGTGCCAGCAGCGCCGACAGGGGTTATAGCAATCAGCCCCAGCATTTT
CASSADRGYSNQPQHF
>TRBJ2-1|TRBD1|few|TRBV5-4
TGTGCCAGCAGTTCGGGACAGACCAGAACCTACAATGAGCAGTTCTTC
CASSSGQTRTYNEQFF
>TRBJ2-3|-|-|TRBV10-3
TGTGCCATCAGACTGGACGGGCCAGATACGCAGTATTTT
CAIRLDGPDTQYF
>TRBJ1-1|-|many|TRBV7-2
TGTGCCAGCAGCCGACAGACCATGAACACTGAAGCTTTCTTT
CASSRQTMNTEAFF
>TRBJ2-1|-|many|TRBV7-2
TGTGCCAGCAGCTTAGTAATAGGCGGTCGGGACTTTGCGAATGAGCAGTTCTTC
CASSLVIGGRDFANEQFF
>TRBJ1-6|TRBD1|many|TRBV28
TGTGCCAGCAGCCGCATCTGGACAGGGCATTCTTCAGGTTCACCCCTCCACTTT
CASSRIWTGHSSGSPLHF
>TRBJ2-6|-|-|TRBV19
TGTGCCAGTAGTACGACGGCTGGTTGGGCCAACGTCCTGACTTTC
CASSTTAGWANVLTF
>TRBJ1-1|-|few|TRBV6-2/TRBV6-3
TGTGCCAGCAGTTACAGCGGGGGGGGAGAAACTGAAGCTTTCTTT
CASSYSGGGETEAFF
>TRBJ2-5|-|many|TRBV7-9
TGTGCCAGCAGCTCCCAAAAGGCAGGGTTTACTGGAGAGACCCAGTACTTC
CASSSQKAGFTGETQYF
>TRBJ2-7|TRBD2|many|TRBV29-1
TGCAGCGTTGAATCGGCTAGCGGCCCTTACGAGCAGTACTTC
CSVESASGPYEQYF
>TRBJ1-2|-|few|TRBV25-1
TGTGCCAGCAGCCCGAACGGGGGGACTAGGGGGTACTATGGCTACACCTTC
CASSPNGGTRGYYGYTF
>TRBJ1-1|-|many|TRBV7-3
TGTGCCAGCAGCCCAGGTTACACGGTACAGACTGAAGCTTTCTTT
CASSPGYTVQTEAFF
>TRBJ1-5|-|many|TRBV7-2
TGTGCCAGCAGCTTAGTAGGGACTCAGCCCCAGCATTTT
CASSLVGTQPQHF
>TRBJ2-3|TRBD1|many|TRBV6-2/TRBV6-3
TGTGCCAGCAGACGAGCGCGGGGACAGGGTACAGATACGCAGTATTTT
CASRRARGQGTDTQYF
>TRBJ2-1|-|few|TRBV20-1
TGCAGTGCCCACGAGGCGAGGGGATCGAGGTTGGAGCAGTTCTTC
CSAHEARGSRLEQFF
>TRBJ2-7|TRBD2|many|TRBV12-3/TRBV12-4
TGTGCCAGCGCAAAGCGGGGGAGCTCCTACGAGCAGTACTTC
CASAKRGSSYEQYF
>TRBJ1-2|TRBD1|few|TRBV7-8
TGTGCCAGCAGCCGACGGGACAGCCTCTATGGCTACACCTTC
CASSRRDSLYGYTF
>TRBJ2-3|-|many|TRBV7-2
TGTGCCAGCAGCTTAGGTAACCGGGCAGGCGATACGCAGTATTTT
CASSLGNRAGDTQYF
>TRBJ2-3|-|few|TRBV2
TGTGCCAGGACGGCCGGGGCTACCAACCTTAGCACAGATACGCAGTATTTT
CARTAGATNLSTDTQYF
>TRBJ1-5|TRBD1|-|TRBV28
TGTGCCAGCAGCGGACAGGCCCATCAGCCCCAGCATTTT
CASSGQAHQPQHF
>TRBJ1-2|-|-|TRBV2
TGTGCCAGCAGTTCCGGGCCCTTGTATGGCTACACCTTC
CASSSGPLYGYTF
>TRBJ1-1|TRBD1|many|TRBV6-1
TGTGCCAGCAGAGAATCAGGGGGAATACACACTGAAGCTTTCTTT
CASRESGGIHTEAFF
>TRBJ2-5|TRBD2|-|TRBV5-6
TGTGCCAGCAGCTGGGTTGGGCCTACTAGCGGAGAGACCCAGTACTTC
CASSWVGPTSGETQYF
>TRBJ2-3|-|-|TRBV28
TGTGCCAGCAGTTTACCCCCGGGCAGCCAGCTCCTCCACACAGATACGCAGTATTTT
CASSLPPGSQLLHTDTQYF
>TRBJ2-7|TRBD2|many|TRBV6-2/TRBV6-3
TGTGCCAGCAGTGCACTAGCGGGAGGGCCCGAGCAGTACTTC
CASSALAGGPEQYF
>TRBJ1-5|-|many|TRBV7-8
TGTGCCAGCAGCTTACGTGGGACGGGGACTTGGGAGCCCCAGCATTTT
CASSLRGTGTWEPQHF
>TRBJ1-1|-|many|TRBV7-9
TGTGCCAGCAGCACTCAAATGAACACTGAAGCTTTCTTT
CASSTQMNTEAFF
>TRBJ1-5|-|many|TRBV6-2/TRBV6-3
TGTGCCACCAGCTGGTACAGGAGCAATCAGCCCCAGCATTTT
CATSWYRSNQPQHF
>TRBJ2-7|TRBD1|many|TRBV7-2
TGTGCCAGCAGCCGTTCCGGGACAGGTGGCTACGAGCAGTACTTC
CASSRSGTGGYEQYF